One sample yielded the 25 T cell receptor beta chains listed below, sequenced in a study of blood T cell repertoires in COVID-19. Here immunoSEQ multiplex PCR was the method, and the copy in TCRdb shows in-frame clones only, minus some. The repertoire consists of some 120,000 clones, with less than 75% occurring once and the leading ten covering more than 0.8%. The sequencing sample was made of peripheral blood. The receptors stem from a human donor with acute or convalescent COVID-19. The donor label of this sample is uncertain.

V gene TRBV19 combines with J gene TRBJ1-2, with TRBD1 identical over 8 bases. The CDR3 runs to 17 residues. Germline trimming cut 1 base from V and 5 bases from J; bases unmatched to any gene: 12. Germline V gives CDR1 LNHDA, CDR2 SQIVND (reference sequence). The CDR3 loop is CASSIVSGTGNIYGYTF. The CDR3 bases are TGTGCCAGTAGTATAGTTTCCGGGACAGGAAACATATATGGCTACACCTTC. Full variable domain (remainder filled in from reference TRBV19 and TRBJ1-2): DGGITQSPKYLFRKEGQNVTLSCEQNLNHDAMYWYRQDPGQGLRLIYYSQIVNDFQKGDIAEGYSVSREKKESFPLTVTSAQKNPTAFYLCASSIVSGTGNIYGYTFGSGTRLTVV.

The CDR3 nucleotides are TGTGCCAGCAGCCGGGACAAGAATCAGCCCCAGCATTTT. Translation: CASSRDKNQPQHF. V is TRBV6-2 or TRBV6-3 and J is TRBJ1-5; weak D call: TRBD1 (6 bases). Germline V gene sequence: CDR1 MNHEY, CDR2 SVGEGT. There are 13 residues in the CDR3. Trimming took off 6 bases at V and 4 bases at J, with 10 bases between the two ends.

The rearrangement uses TRBV24-1 and TRBJ1-2; D is unresolved. Germline-derived CDR1 and CDR2 are KGHDR and SFDVKD. The length of the CDR3 is 14 residues. Deletions cut 1 base from V and 4 bases from J, with 9 bases between. CDR3 nucleotides: TGTGCCACCAGTGATTTACACAGATCCTATGGCTACACCTTC. Protein product: CATSDLHRSYGYTF.

This clone was recorded a few times. The rearrangement uses TRBV19 and TRBJ1-3; TRBD1 agrees at 8 bases. The CDR3 consists of 15 residues. The trim removed 6 bases at V and 0 bases at J, leaving 4 bases unmatched. Germline V CDR1 and CDR2: LNHDA, SQIVND (reference sequence). The CDR3 here is CASRTTGDSGNTIYF. The CDR3 coding sequence is TGTGCCAGTAGGACGACAGGGGACTCTGGAAACACCATATATTTT.

In this sample, this clone turned up once. This chain connects TRBV5-1 to TRBJ2-3, with D tentatively TRBD1 (5 bases). This CDR3 region has 16 residues. V lost 2 bases, J lost 0 bases, and 13 bases lay in between. In germline, CDR1 is SGHRS, CDR2 YFSETQ. The chain's CDR3 is CASSFSGLTSTDTQYF. The DNA for the CDR3 is TGCGCCAGCAGCTTCTCAGGGCTTACTAGCACAGATACGCAGTATTTT.

The chain couples TRBV4-1 to TRBJ2-6; 8 bases line up with TRBD1. This CDR3 comprises 18 residues. Germline values: CDR1 MGHRA, CDR2 YSYEKL. V trimming: 1 base; J trimming: 0 bases; junction bases outside the gene matches: 5. CDR3 amino acids: CASSQAGQGSSGANVLTF. The CDR3 region has the DNA TGCGCCAGCAGCCAAGCAGGACAGGGAAGCTCTGGGGCCAACGTCCTGACTTTC.

The J gene is TRBJ2-2, the V gene TRBV2; TRBD2 agrees at 12 bases. There are 16 residues in the CDR3. Germline-derived CDR1 and CDR2 are SNHLY and FYNNEI. J gave up 4 bases and V 5 bases, and 5 bases lay outside the gene matches. CDR3 protein: CASSLAGGPGTGELFF. In nucleotides, the CDR3 is TGTGCCAGCAGTCTAGCGGGGGGGCCGGGCACCGGGGAGCTGTTTTTT.

The genes are TRBV6-6 and TRBJ2-7; tentative D call: TRBD2 (6 bases). Per germline, CDR1 MNHNY and CDR2 SVGAGI (reference sequence). V was cut by 6 bases and J by 4 bases, with 10 bases left in between. The CDR3 covers 12 residues. As DNA, the CDR3 is TGTGCCAGCAGCCACGGGGGATACGAGCAGTACGTC. This gives the protein CASSHGGYEQYV.

In this sample, this clone turned up a few times. CDR3: CASREAGGAWETQYF. Written as DNA, the CDR3 is TGCGCCAGCAGAGAGGCCGGGGGGGCCTGGGAGACCCAGTACTTC. The chain recombines TRBV5-1 with TRBJ2-5, with 8 bases fitting TRBD2. The CDR3 sequence is 15 residues long. V was clipped by 5 bases and J by 5 bases; unmatched bases: 11. Germline CDR1 SGHRS, CDR2 YFSETQ. Supplemented by reference TRBV5-1 and TRBJ2-5, the full variable domain reads KAGVTQTPRYLIKTRGQQVTLSCSPISGHRSVSWYQQTPGQGLQFLFEYFSETQRNKGNFPGRFSGRQFSNSRSEMNVSTLELGDSALYLCASREAGGAWETQYFGPGTRLLVL.

The chain links TRBV18 to TRBJ1-5, with TRBD1 as a possible D gene (6 bases). Germline V gives CDR1 KGHSH, CDR2 LQKENI. This CDR3 has 15 residues. The V end was cut by 3 bases, the J end by 6 bases, with 15 bases between. The CDR3 loop is CASSPYRDRVQPQHF. In DNA form, the CDR3 reads TGTGCCAGCTCACCTTACAGGGACCGGGTTCAGCCCCAGCATTTT.

The chain has TRBV9 and TRBJ1-3; D gene unclear. CDR1 SGDLS and CDR2 YYNGEE come from the germline V gene. Trimming cost V 0 bases and J 4 bases, with 11 bases left between them. The CDR3 sequence is 15 residues long. In DNA form, the CDR3 reads TGTGCCAGCAGCGTAGGAAGGGCGGGGGGAAACACCATATATTTT. Protein: CASSVGRAGGNTIYF.

This clone appeared many times. The CDR3 sequence is CASSPGEGWGTEAFF. CDR3 sequence (DNA): TGTGCCAGCAGCCCGGGGGAGGGATGGGGTACTGAAGCTTTCTTT. The chain uses TRBV3-1 (or the pseudogene TRBV3-2) and TRBJ1-1, with D perhaps matching TRBD1 (5 bases). CDR1 and CDR2 (germline): LGHDT, YNNKEL (reference sequence). CDR3 length: 15 amino acids. The V and J ends lost 4 bases and 5 bases respectively, with 17 bases between them.

This clone was recorded only once. The gene calls are TRBV28 and TRBJ2-4, with a tentative D call TRBD1 (5 bases). Germline CDR1 is MDHEN and CDR2 is SYDVKM. This CDR3 region has 15 residues. V dropped 5 bases and J dropped 6 bases, with 17 bases sitting between them. The CDR3 DNA reads as TGTGCCAGCAGTCTCTACTCCAGGGTTGGAAACATTCAGTACTTC. Its protein product is CASSLYSRVGNIQYF.

This rearrangement joins TRBV4-2 to TRBJ1-6; the D is unclear. Germline CDR1 is LGHNA and CDR2 is YNFKEQ. The V end lost 0 bases, the J end lost 0 bases, and 9 bases lay between the germline ends. There are 17 residues in the CDR3. CDR3 sequence reads: CASSQDLASSYNSPLHF. CDR3 DNA: TGTGCCAGCAGCCAAGATTTAGCTAGCTCCTATAATTCACCCCTCCACTTT.

The chain links TRBV25-1 to TRBJ2-2; 7 bases match TRBD2. The CDR3 extends over 16 amino acids. CDR1 is MGHDK, CDR2 SYGVNS, per germline. V lost 1 base and J lost 6; bases outside the gene matches: 8. The CDR3 region is CASSESVTSSPGELFF. The CDR3 region has the DNA TGTGCCAGCAGTGAATCGGTGACTAGCAGTCCCGGGGAGCTGTTTTTT.

The J gene is TRBJ1-1, the V gene TRBV10-3; 8 nucleotides match TRBD1. The CDR3 is 14 residues long. Germline assignment: CDR1 ENHRY and CDR2 SYGVKD. J lost 5 bases, V lost 3 bases, and 5 bases had no gene match. Here the CDR3 reads CAISDGTGNTEAFF. Written as DNA, the CDR3 is TGTGCCATCAGTGATGGGACAGGTAATACTGAAGCTTTCTTT.

CDR3 sequence reads: CASSVVPGTEAFF. DNA of the CDR3: TGTGCCAGCAGCGTAGTTCCCGGGACTGAAGCTTTCTTT. The chain carries TRBV9 and TRBJ1-1; D ambiguous. CDR3 length: 13 residues. Trimming stripped 0 bases from V and 5 bases from J, with 8 bases between. Looked up from germline, CDR1 is SGDLS and CDR2 is YYNGEE.

This clone was seen many times. The rearrangement joins TRBV3-1 (or the pseudogene TRBV3-2) to TRBJ2-5; D perhaps matches TRBD2 (5 bases). CDR1 is LGHDT and CDR2 is YNNKEL in the germline V gene (reference sequence). The V end lost 6 bases, the J end lost 4 bases, and 24 bases lay between the germline ends. This CDR3 spans 17 amino acids. In DNA, the CDR3 is TGTGCCAGCAGTCTAGCCTCGCCCGTTTTGGGTGGAGAGACCCAGTACTTC. Its protein product is CASSLASPVLGGETQYF.

As regards this clone: Additional DNA sequences in this sample encode the identical CDR3. The V gene is TRBV2, the J gene TRBJ2-2; D gene uncertain. Germline loops: CDR1 SNHLY, CDR2 FYNNEI. CDR3 length: 12 amino acids. The V gene lost 3 bases and the J gene lost 5 bases, with 4 bases spanning the gap. Here the CDR3 DNA reads TGTGCCAGCAGTGAGCTAACCGGGGAGCTGTTTTTT. This sequence encodes CASSELTGELFF. The full variable domain, its missing parts supplied by reference TRBV2 and TRBJ2-2, is EPEVTQTPSHQVTQMGQEVILRCVPISNHLYFYWYRQILGQKVEFLVSFYNNEISEKSEIFDDQFSVERPDGSNFTLKIRSTKLEDSAMYFCASSELTGELFFGEGSRLTVL.

The chain links TRBV7-6 to TRBJ1-3; the match to TRBD1 covers 8 bases. The ends lost 5 bases at V and 4 bases at J; junction bases unmatched: 7. CDR1 and CDR2 (germline): SGHVS, FNYEAQ. This CDR3 comprises 15 residues. The CDR3 sequence is CASSPRTGYGNTIYF. The CDR3 DNA sequence: TGTGCCAGCAGCCCCAGGACAGGGTACGGAAACACCATATATTTT.

This rearrangement joins TRBV18 to TRBJ2-7, with 8 positions matching TRBD1. The CDR3 is 15 residues long. Germline V gives CDR1 KGHSH, CDR2 LQKENI. The J segment lost 2 bases and the V segment lost 6 bases, leaving 9 bases of the junction unmatched. CDR3 sequence: CASSPGQGLTYEQYF. DNA of the CDR3: TGTGCCAGCTCCCCAGGACAGGGACTGACCTACGAGCAGTACTTC. Full variable domain (rest looked up from reference TRBV18 and TRBJ2-7): NAGVMQNPRHLVRRRGQEARLRCSPMKGHSHVYWYRQLPEEGLKFMVYLQKENIIDESGMPKERFSAEFPKEGPSILRIQQVVRGDSAAYFCASSPGQGLTYEQYFGPGTRLTVT.

J is TRBJ1-4 and V is TRBV2; D remains unclear. Germline values: CDR1 SNHLY, CDR2 FYNNEI. V was shortened by 5 bases and J by 8 bases, with 9 bases between the two germline ends. The CDR3 is 12 amino acids. CDR3 sequence (DNA): TGTGCCAGCAGTATCATTCAGGAAAAACTGTTTTTT. It encodes CASSIIQEKLFF.

The V and J genes are TRBV3-1 (or the pseudogene TRBV3-2) and TRBJ1-2; TRBD1 agrees at 8 bases. The CDR3 is made up of 16 amino acids. Trimming removed 3 bases from V and 7 bases from J; junction bases left unmatched: 13. Germline assignment: CDR1 LGHDT and CDR2 YNNKEL (reference sequence). The CDR3 sequence: CASSQEQAGGWGGYTF. CDR3 DNA sequence: TGTGCCAGCAGCCAGGAGCAGGCAGGGGGCTGGGGTGGCTACACCTTC.

The rearrangement links TRBV29-1 to TRBJ2-1, with a weak D call TRBD1 (5 bases). The V and J ends lost 6 bases and 4 bases respectively, with 22 bases between them. This CDR3 spans 16 amino acids. In germline, CDR1 is SQVTM, CDR2 ANQGSEA. CDR3 amino acids: CSVQITGLMRYNEQFF. In DNA form, the CDR3 reads TGCAGCGTCCAGATTACAGGTTTAATGAGGTACAATGAGCAGTTCTTC.

The sample holds a few counts of this clone. The rearrangement joins TRBV14 to TRBJ2-2, with D maybe TRBD1 (6 bases). The CDR3 has 15 residues. Per germline, CDR1 SGHDN and CDR2 FVKESK. Trimming left V 4 bases short and J 3 bases short, with 12 bases between. The CDR3 DNA reads TGTGCCAGCAGCCGACTCGGACAGTACACCGGGGAGCTGTTTTTT. It yields the protein CASSRLGQYTGELFF.